This TCR beta chain was identified in a study of blood T cells in healthy people across ages. The use of a sample-barcoded 5' primer and a J-beta primer mix characterized a second PCR of roughly 6 to 12 cycles. TCRdb re-called the 5' RACE reads through MiXCR, storing one row per CDR3 protein. The sample shows 750,000 to 950,000 distinct CDR3 sequences, almost 30% of them seen only once. Total RNA was isolated from each sample in quantities of at least 6 micrograms. V lost 5 bases to trimming and J lost 0 bases; unmatched junction nucleotides: 5. The germline CDR1 and CDR2 sequences are MDHEN and SYDVKM. The CDR3 length is 15 residues. The sample was also linked to a second study, of T cells of mothers and their children.

Sequencing was performed on blood. The receptor's source is a woman aged 40-49 years in good health. The gene calls are TRBV28 and TRBJ1-1; 8 bases align to TRBD1. The CDR3 loop is CASSGPGQVNTEAFF. CDR3 DNA sequence: TGTGCCAGCAGTGGACCGGGACAGGTGAACACTGAAGCTTTCTTT.